The clone carrying this T cell receptor (beta chain) has a handful of counts. What it binds is unknown. The data derive from a study of graft-versus-host responses after intestinal transplantation. As for the study in general: Each patient got anti-thymocyte globulin induction, then tacrolimus and steroids for around three years. Study-wide results and caveats: Present in recipient marrow, GvH clones included some that appeared first in ileum or blood. Declining HvG levels early post-transplant were linked to peak circulating GvH clone levels.

This CDR3 has 12 residues. V shed 6 bases and J 3 bases; nucleotides not matched to a gene: 3. Germline V CDR1 and CDR2: SQVTM, ANQGSEA. Here immunoSEQ multiplex PCR was the method, and the copy in TCRdb shows in-frame clones only, minus some. The sample has just under 85,000 clones, 80% to 95% seen once. The source is a human donor who was the organ donor for an intestinal transplant. This chain connects TRBV29-1 to TRBJ1-2; 8 bases map to TRBD1. The material sequenced was unstimulated CD8+ T cells sorted from spleen or lymph node cells, taken before transplant. CDR3 protein: CSVVGQDYGYTF. CDR3 sequence (DNA): TGCAGCGTCGTGGGACAGGACTATGGCTACACCTTC. Filled out from reference TRBV29-1 and TRBJ1-2, the complete variable domain reads SAVISQKPSRDICQRGTSLTIQCQVDSQVTMMFWYRQQPGQSLTLIATANQGSEATYESGFVIDKFPISRPNLTFSTLTVSNMSPEDSSIYLCSVVGQDYGYTFGSGTRLTVV.